A selection of T cell receptor beta chains follows, all from one sample in a study of response to subunit inactivated influenza vaccine. MiXCR, run by TCRdb on the RT-PCR reads, gives a single entry per CDR3 protein. This sample has around 650,000 distinct CDR3 sequences, with 15% to 18% found just once. Sequenced here: PBMCs from blood, sampled 11 to 12 days after vaccination. The receptors were gathered from a man aged 50 to 59 who received an inactivated influenza vaccine. CDR3s include the opening cysteine and the closing phenylalanine or tryptophan. D genes are given only for firm matches. The listing skips clone size in some rows; elsewhere it reads once, few, many or a size class.

j_call v_call d_call clone_size cdr3_nt cdr3_aa
TRBJ1-5 TRBV30 TRBD1 - TGTGCCTGGGGACAGGGACACAATCAGCCCCAGCATTTT CAWGQGHNQPQHF
TRBJ2-2 TRBV29-1 TRBD1 - TGCAGCGTTGAGCGGACAGGGGTTGGTAGGGAGCTGTTTTTT CSVERTGVGRELFF
TRBJ1-1 TRBV15 TRBD1 few TGTGCCACCAGCAGGTCCCGGGACAGGGAAGGGAACACTGAAGCTTTCTTT CATSRSRDREGNTEAFF
TRBJ2-1 TRBV10-3 TRBD2 - TGTGCCATCAGGGGGACTAGCGATGAGCAGTTCTTC CAIRGTSDEQFF
TRBJ2-7 TRBV6-2/TRBV6-3 - many TGTGCCAGCAGTTACACGCGGGAAGAGGCTTACGAGCAGTACTTC CASSYTREEAYEQYF
TRBJ1-6 TRBV5-1 TRBD1 many TGCGCCAGCAGCTGGGGACAGGGCCACAGTTTGGATTCACCCCTCCACTTT CASSWGQGHSLDSPLHF
TRBJ1-1 TRBV20-1 - - TGCAGTGCTAGTAGGGGGACTGAAGCTTTCTTT CSASRGTEAFF
TRBJ2-7 TRBV6-1 - - TGTGCCAGCAGCGACTACGACAGCCCTACCTACGAGCAGTACTTC CASSDYDSPTYEQYF
TRBJ2-2 TRBV10-3 - few TGTGCCATCAAGGGGGAATCGAACACCGGGGAGCTGTTTTTT CAIKGESNTGELFF
TRBJ2-1 TRBV6-5 - - TGTGCCAGCAGTACTAGCCCTACCCTCCGGAATGAGCAGTTCTTC CASSTSPTLRNEQFF